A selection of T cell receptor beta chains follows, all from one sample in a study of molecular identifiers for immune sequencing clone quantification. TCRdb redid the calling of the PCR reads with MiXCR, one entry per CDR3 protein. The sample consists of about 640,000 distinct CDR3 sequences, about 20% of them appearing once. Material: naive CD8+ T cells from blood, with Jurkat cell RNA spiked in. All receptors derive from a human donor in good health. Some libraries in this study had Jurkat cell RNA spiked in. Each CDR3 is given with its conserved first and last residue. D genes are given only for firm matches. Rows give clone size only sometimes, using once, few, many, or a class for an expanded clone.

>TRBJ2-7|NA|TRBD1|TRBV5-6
TGTGCCAGCAGCCTGGACAGGAGCTCCTACGGGCAGTACTTC
CASSLDRSSYGQYF
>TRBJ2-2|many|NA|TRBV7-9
TGTGCCAGCAGCTTATCTCCCCTCACTTCACCTGACGCTCCGAACACCGGGGAGCTGTTTTTT
CASSLSPLTSPDAPNTGELFF
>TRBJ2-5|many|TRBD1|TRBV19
TGTGCCAGTACGGACAGGGGCGGCGAGACCCAGTACTTC
CASTDRGGETQYF
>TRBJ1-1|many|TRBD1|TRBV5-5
TGTGCCAGCAGCAAGTTAATACAGGGGGTTGGAATCACTGAAGCTTTCTTT
CASSKLIQGVGITEAFF
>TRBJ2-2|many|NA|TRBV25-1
TGTGCCAGCAGTGTGAGTCTAGCTGAGACCGGGGAGCTGTTTTTT
CASSVSLAETGELFF
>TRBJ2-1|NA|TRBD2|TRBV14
TGTGCCAGCAGCCTTGGGACTAGCGTCCGCAATGAGCAGTTCTTC
CASSLGTSVRNEQFF
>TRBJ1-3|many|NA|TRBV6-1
TGTGCCAGCAGTGAAGCCCCAGGCTCTGGAAACACCATATATTTT
CASSEAPGSGNTIYF
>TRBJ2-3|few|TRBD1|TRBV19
TGTGCCAGTAGACTGACAGGGTTTATAGATACGCAGTATTTT
CASRLTGFIDTQYF
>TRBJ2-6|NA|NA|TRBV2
TGTGCCAGAGGGAGATCAGCTTCTGGGGCCAACGTCCTGACTTTC
CARGRSASGANVLTF
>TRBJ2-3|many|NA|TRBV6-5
TGTGCCAGCAGTTACGGCACAGATACGCAGTATTTT
CASSYGTDTQYF
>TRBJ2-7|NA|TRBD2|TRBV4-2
TGTGCCTGCAGCCAAGAAGCGGGAGGTATTCTGTTCTACGAGCAGTACTTC
CACSQEAGGILFYEQYF
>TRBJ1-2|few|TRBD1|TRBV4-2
TGTGCCAGCAGCCCACCGGGACAGCCCCAGGACTATGGCTACACCTTC
CASSPPGQPQDYGYTF
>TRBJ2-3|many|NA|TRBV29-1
TGCAGCGTTGAACAGGACATGTCGGATACGCAGTATTTT
CSVEQDMSDTQYF
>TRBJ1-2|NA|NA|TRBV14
TGTGCCAGCAGCCAAGGAGCCGCCTATGGCTGCACCTTC
CASSQGAAYGCTF
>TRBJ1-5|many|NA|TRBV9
TGTGCCAGCAGCGTAGGCGGGCAGCCCCAGCATTTT
CASSVGGQPQHF
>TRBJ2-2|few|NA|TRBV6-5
TGTGCCAGCAGCATACACAAGAACACCGGGGAGCTGTTTTTT
CASSIHKNTGELFF
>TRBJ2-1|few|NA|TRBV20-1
TGCAGTGCTAGAGATCTGGGGGAACGTTCAATGCGCTCCTACAATGAGCAGTTCTTC
CSARDLGERSMRSYNEQFF
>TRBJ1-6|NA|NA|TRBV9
TGTGCCAGCAGCGTGGACAGCAGCTCCTATAATTCACCCCTCCACTTT
CASSVDSSSYNSPLHF
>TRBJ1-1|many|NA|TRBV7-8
TGTGCCAGCAGCTTATTGGCAGACGAAGCTTTCTTT
CASSLLADEAFF
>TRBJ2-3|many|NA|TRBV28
TGTGCCAGCAGTATGGGAGAGGGAAAGGTTTTGCATAGCACAGATACGCAGTATTTT
CASSMGEGKVLHSTDTQYF
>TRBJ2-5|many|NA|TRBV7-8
TGTGCCAGCAGCTTTCTCGGCCCACCTGGGACGGGACGAGAGACCCAGTACTTC
CASSFLGPPGTGRETQYF
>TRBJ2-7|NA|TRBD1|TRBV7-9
TGTGCCAGCAGCTCGGGACAGGAGAGCTCCTACGAGCAGTACTTC
CASSSGQESSYEQYF
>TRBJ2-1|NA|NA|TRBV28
TGTGCCAGCAGTTTACCTGCGGGAAGCAATGAGCAGTTCTTC
CASSLPAGSNEQFF
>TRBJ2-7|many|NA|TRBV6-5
TGTGCCAGCAGCCCGTTAAGAGGGCAGAAGGCCTACGAGCAGTACTTC
CASSPLRGQKAYEQYF
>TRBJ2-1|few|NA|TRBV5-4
TGTGCCAGCAGCTTGGCCTTCGCCCCCAATGAGCAGTTCTTC
CASSLAFAPNEQFF
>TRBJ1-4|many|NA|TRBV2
TGTGCCAGCAGGGATCCCATGCAGGGGTGGGAAAAACTGTTTTTT
CASRDPMQGWEKLFF
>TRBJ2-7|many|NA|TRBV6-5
TGTGCCAGCAGTAGAACACAGGCGCCCCACGAGCAGTACTTC
CASSRTQAPHEQYF
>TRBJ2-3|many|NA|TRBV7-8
TGTGCCAGCAGCTTAGCCACAGGGTCAGATACGCAGTATTTT
CASSLATGSDTQYF
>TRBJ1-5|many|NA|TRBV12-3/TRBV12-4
TGTGCCAGCAGCTTCGGAGATAGCAATCAGCCCCAGCATTTT
CASSFGDSNQPQHF
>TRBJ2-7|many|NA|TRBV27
TGTGCCAGCAGCACAAGCCCCGGAAGTTACGAGCAGTACTTC
CASSTSPGSYEQYF
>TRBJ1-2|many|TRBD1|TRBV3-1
TGTGCCAGCAGCCAAGCCCCAGGACAGGGGATGAACTATGGCTACACCTTC
CASSQAPGQGMNYGYTF
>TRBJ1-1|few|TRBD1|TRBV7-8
TGTGCCAGCAGCTTAGCGGGACAGGGTGAGGTGAACACTGAAGCTTTCTTT
CASSLAGQGEVNTEAFF
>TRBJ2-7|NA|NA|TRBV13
TGTGCCAGCAGCTCGCCCCCGGATAGGGTAAACGAGCAGTACTTC
CASSSPPDRVNEQYF
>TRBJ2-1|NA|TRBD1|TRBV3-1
TGTGCCAGCAGCCAAGATTTGACAGGGGATGTCTACAATGAGCAGTTCTTC
CASSQDLTGDVYNEQFF
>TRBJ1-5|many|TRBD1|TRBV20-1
TGCAGTGCCAGAAGGACAGGGTCTAATCAGCCCCAGCATTTT
CSARRTGSNQPQHF
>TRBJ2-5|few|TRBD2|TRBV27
TGTGCCAGCAGTTTGTGGGAGGGAGAGACCCAGTACTTC
CASSLWEGETQYF
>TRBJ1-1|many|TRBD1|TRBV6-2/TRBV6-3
TGTGCCAGCAGCCGGAGACAGGGGGCGAACACTGAAGCTTTCTTT
CASSRRQGANTEAFF
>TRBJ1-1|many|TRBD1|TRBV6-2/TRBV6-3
TGTGCCAGCAGTTACGACAGGGTAAACACTGAAGCTTTCTTT
CASSYDRVNTEAFF
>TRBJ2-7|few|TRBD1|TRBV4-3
TGCGCCAGCAGCCCGGACAGGGGCCCCCCCTACGAGCAGTACTTC
CASSPDRGPPYEQYF
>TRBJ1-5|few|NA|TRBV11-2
TGTGCCAGCAGTCCACAGGGTTCTAGCCAGCCCCAGCATTTT
CASSPQGSSQPQHF
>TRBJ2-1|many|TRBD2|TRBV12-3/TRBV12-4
TGTGCCAGCAGTTTATGGTCCCAGCGGGGGAGGTACAATGAGCAGTTCTTC
CASSLWSQRGRYNEQFF
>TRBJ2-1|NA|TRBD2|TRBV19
TGTGCCAGTAGTAGGAGCGGGGGGGCAGGGGATGAGCAGTTCTTC
CASSRSGGAGDEQFF
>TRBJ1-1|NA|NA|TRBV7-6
TGTGCCAGCGGCTTTCGGCAGAGCACTGAAGCTTTCTTT
CASGFRQSTEAFF
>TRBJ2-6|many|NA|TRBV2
TGTGCCAGCAGTGAGCGGAGCTCTGGGGCCAACGTCCTGACTTTC
CASSERSSGANVLTF
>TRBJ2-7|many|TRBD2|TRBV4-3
TGCGCCAGCAGCCAAGAAGGGACTAGCGGATACGAGCAGTACTTC
CASSQEGTSGYEQYF
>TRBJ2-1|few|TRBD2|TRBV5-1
TGCGCCAGCAGCTTGGTGAGCGGGATCTACAATGAGCAGTTCTTC
CASSLVSGIYNEQFF
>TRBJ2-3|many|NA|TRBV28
TGTGCCAGCAGTGAAACTATAAGCACAGATACGCAGTATTTT
CASSETISTDTQYF
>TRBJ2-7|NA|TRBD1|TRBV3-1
TGTGCCAGCAGCCAAGGACAGGGGATCATAGTCGAGCAGTGCTTC
CASSQGQGIIVEQCF
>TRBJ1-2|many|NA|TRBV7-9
TGTGCCAGCAGCTCAGATGACAGCTATGGCTACACCTTC
CASSSDDSYGYTF
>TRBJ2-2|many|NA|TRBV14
TGTGCCAGCAGCCAAGCCAATACCGGGGAGCTGTTTTTT
CASSQANTGELFF
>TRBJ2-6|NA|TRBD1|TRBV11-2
TGTGCCAGCAGCATCGGGACAGGGGGGGACGCTGGGGCCAACGTCCTGACTTTC
CASSIGTGGDAGANVLTF